A single sample gave rise to the 23 T cell receptor beta chains below, sequenced in a study of T cell responses to AZD1222 COVID-19 vaccine. Some clones are missing from TCRdb's copy, which holds only in-frame ones; the method was immunoSEQ multiplex PCR. The table shows over 100,000 clones, with roughly nine tenths occurring only once. Specimen: peripheral blood, collected on day 0 of AZD1222 vaccination. The receptor set was obtained from an adult in good health.

J is TRBJ1-2 and V is TRBV6-5; 12 nucleotides align to TRBD1. The germline V gene encodes CDR1 MNHEY and CDR2 SVGAGI. Germline trimming cut 10 bases from V and 8 bases from J; bases unmatched to any gene: 14. This CDR3 is built from 15 residues. In nucleotides, the CDR3 is TGTGCCACCAACCGCCAGGGACAGGGGGCGCGGGGCTACACCTTC. Translation: CATNRQGQGARGYTF.

CDR3 sequence (DNA): TGTGCCAGCAGCATGAGGGCGGGGGCCCACAACACTGAAGCTTTCTTT. As protein: CASSMRAGAHNTEAFF. This rearrangement joins TRBV5-4 to TRBJ1-1; perhaps TRBD1 as D (6 bases). This CDR3 has 16 amino acids. From germline, CDR1 is SGHNT and CDR2 YYREEE (reference sequence). V was pared by 4 bases and J by 2 bases, with 18 bases between.

The chain combines TRBV19 with TRBJ2-7, with 7 bases matching TRBD2. Germline V gives CDR1 LNHDA, CDR2 SQIVND (reference sequence). The CDR3 sequence is 13 residues long. J gave up 5 bases and V 5 bases, and 6 bases lay outside the gene matches. CDR3 protein: CASSLREEDEQYF. The CDR3 nucleotides read TGTGCCAGTAGTTTACGGGAGGAGGACGAGCAGTACTTC.

The chain joins TRBV7-8 to TRBJ1-3; D may be TRBD1 (5 bases). The CDR3 covers 14 residues. V was shortened by 4 bases and J by 3 bases, with 10 bases between the two germline ends. Germline V CDR1 and CDR2: SGHVS, FQNEAQ. The CDR3 DNA is TGTGCCAGCAGCTCGGGACCACGTGGAAACACCATATATTTT. It translates to CASSSGPRGNTIYF.

The chain carries TRBV30 and TRBJ2-3; 9 nucleotides agree with TRBD1. V shed 1 base, J shed 5 bases, and the junction held 7 bases outside the gene matches. Per the germline V gene, CDR1 is GTSNPN and CDR2 is SVGIG (reference sequence). The CDR3 has 15 amino acids. The CDR3, as DNA: TGTGCCTGGAGTGCCCAGACAGGGGGGTTAGATACGCAGTATTTT. Protein product: CAWSAQTGGLDTQYF.

The chain links TRBV19 to TRBJ2-5; TRBD1 matches 8 bases. V lost 4 bases, J lost 5 bases, and 6 bases stayed unmatched. Looked up from germline, CDR1 is LNHDA and CDR2 is SQIVND (reference sequence). The CDR3 runs to 14 residues. The CDR3, as DNA: TGTGCCAGTAGTACCGGACAGGGATGGGAGACCCAGTACTTC. Translated, it gives CASSTGQGWETQYF. The full variable domain, rest sourced from reference TRBV19 and TRBJ2-5, is DGGITQSPKYLFRKEGQNVTLSCEQNLNHDAMYWYRQDPGQGLRLIYYSQIVNDFQKGDIAEGYSVSREKKESFPLTVTSAQKNPTAFYLCASSTGQGWETQYFGPGTRLLVL.

Details on this clone: This same CDR3 is encoded by further DNA sequences in the sample. The chain carries TRBV5-1 and TRBJ1-5; weak D call: TRBD1 (5 bases). The CDR3 sequence is 13 residues long. CDR1 is SGHRS and CDR2 is YFSETQ in the germline V gene. V lost 0 bases and J 7 bases, leaving 8 bases between the germline ends. The CDR3 reads CASSLGAGQPQHF. CDR3 nucleotide sequence: TGCGCCAGCAGCTTGGGGGCAGGGCAGCCCCAGCATTTT.

The V call is TRBV7-3, the J call TRBJ2-1; D is unresolved. The CDR3 contains 17 residues. CDR1 and CDR2 from the germline V gene are SGHTA and FQGTGA. Trimming cost V 2 bases and J 0 bases, with 14 bases left between them. The CDR3, as DNA: TGTGCCAGCAGCTTACGTTCCGTGAGGAGCTCCTACAATGAGCAGTTCTTC. The encoded protein is CASSLRSVRSSYNEQFF.

V is TRBV28 and J is TRBJ1-2; D may be TRBD1 (5 bases). The ends were cut back, 5 bases at V and 2 bases at J, with 9 bases in the middle. The CDR3 is 13 amino acids. Germline values: CDR1 MDHEN, CDR2 SYDVKM. The CDR3 DNA sequence: TGTGCCAGCAGTCTCCCAGGGAACTATGGCTACACCTTC. Its protein is CASSLPGNYGYTF.

This clone came up once. V is TRBV7-3 and J is TRBJ1-2, with 9 bases that match TRBD1. Trimming removed 2 bases from V and 4 bases from J; junction bases left unmatched: 5. The CDR3 runs 15 residues. Germline-derived CDR1 and CDR2 are SGHTA and FQGTGA. In DNA form, the CDR3 reads TGTGCCAGCAGCTTAGGGACAGGGTTGGCCTATGGCTACACCTTC. The encoded protein is CASSLGTGLAYGYTF.

The rearrangement uses TRBV5-1 and TRBJ1-1; D is ambiguous. Trimming pared 1 base from V and 5 bases from J, leaving 9 bases between. The germline V gene has CDR1 SGHRS and CDR2 YFSETQ. The CDR3 is 13 residues long. CDR3 coding DNA: TGCGCCAGCAGCTTGTATACGAGGACTGAAGCTTTCTTT. Protein sequence: CASSLYTRTEAFF. Full variable domain (rest looked up from reference TRBV5-1 and TRBJ1-1): KAGVTQTPRYLIKTRGQQVTLSCSPISGHRSVSWYQQTPGQGLQFLFEYFSETQRNKGNFPGRFSGRQFSNSRSEMNVSTLELGDSALYLCASSLYTRTEAFFGQGTRLTVV.

The V call is TRBV3-1 (or the pseudogene TRBV3-2), the J call TRBJ2-5, with D perhaps TRBD1 or TRBD2 (7 bases each). CDR1 and CDR2 (germline): LGHDT, YNNKEL (reference sequence). The CDR3 has 12 residues. With 7 bases removed from V and 5 bases from J, the gap between germline ends came to 11 bases. CDR3 protein: CASNQGGETQYF. In DNA form, the CDR3 reads TGTGCCAGCAACCAGGGGGGGGAGACCCAGTACTTC.

This sequence joins TRBV2 and TRBJ1-5; perhaps TRBD1 as D (5 bases). Per germline, CDR1 SNHLY and CDR2 FYNNEI. Trimming removed 5 bases at V and 0 bases at J, with 11 bases between. This CDR3 has 15 residues. The chain's CDR3 is CASSTRVNSNQPQHF. CDR3 DNA: TGTGCCAGCAGTACCAGGGTAAATAGCAATCAGCCCCAGCATTTT.

Turning to this clone: An end of the junction differs from the germline gene, which may be a read error. The V call is TRBV28, the J call TRBJ1-2, with a tentative D call TRBD1 (5 bases). Germline V gene sequence: CDR1 MDHEN, CDR2 SYDVKM. The CDR3 runs to 11 residues. The CDR3 DNA reads as TGTGCCAGCAGTTTCGCGGCAGGGCAGGCCTTC. Translated, it gives CASSFAAGQAF.

The chain uses TRBV1 and TRBJ2-3; the listed D gene, TRBD2, was not tested against the DNA. TRBV1 is deemed a pseudogene. The CDR3 has 19 amino acids. CDR3 coding DNA: TGCACCAGCAGCCCGAAGGTGAGGCTAGCGGGTGCAAGCACAGATACGCAGTATTTT. Residues: CTSSPKVRLAGASTDTQYF.

This clone was detected once. This chain joins TRBV28 and TRBJ2-7; a possible D gene is TRBD1 (6 bases). This CDR3 is 15 amino acids long. The germline V gene encodes CDR1 MDHEN and CDR2 SYDVKM. V shed 1 base and J shed 2 bases, with 12 bases lying between them. The CDR3 DNA reads TGTGCCAGCAGTTTATCGTCTGGACAGCCCTACGAGCAGTACTTC. Translating it yields CASSLSSGQPYEQYF.

The chain recombines TRBV2 with TRBJ2-6, with D possibly TRBD2 on 7 matching bases. This CDR3 contains 15 residues. V was trimmed by 8 bases and J by 2 bases, leaving 13 bases between them. The germline gives CDR1 SNHLY, CDR2 FYNNEI. CDR3 in DNA: TGTGCCAGCGGGGGAGGGGGGCCTGGGGCCAACGTCCTGACTTTC. Translating gives CASGGGGPGANVLTF.

The chain joins TRBV3-1 (or the pseudogene TRBV3-2) to TRBJ1-5; D is ambiguous. This CDR3 contains 15 residues. CDR1 is LGHDT and CDR2 is YNNKEL in the germline V gene (reference sequence). Trimming removed 4 bases from V and 6 bases from J, with 16 bases in between. The CDR3, as DNA: TGTGCCAGCAGCCCCTCGGGAGGCCGTGGTCAGCCCCAGCATTTT. It yields the protein CASSPSGGRGQPQHF.

V usage is TRBV2 and J usage is TRBJ1-4; unclear D gene. The germline CDR1 and CDR2 sequences are SNHLY and FYNNEI. The CDR3 extends over 14 amino acids. Trimming stripped 7 bases from V and 8 bases from J, with 17 bases between. The chain's CDR3 is CASNRIGSGEKLFF. The CDR3 DNA reads as TGTGCCAGCAACCGGATCGGTTCGGGCGAAAAACTGTTTTTT.

This rearrangement joins TRBV5-8 to TRBJ2-4; D possibly corresponds to TRBD2 (5 bases). This CDR3 comprises 14 residues. V lost 1 base and J 0 bases, leaving 5 bases between the germline ends. Germline values: CDR1 SGHTS, CDR2 YDEGEE. The CDR3 sequence: CASSLRGAKNIQYF. In DNA, the CDR3 is TGTGCCAGCAGCTTGCGGGGAGCCAAAAACATTCAGTACTTC.

The chain links TRBV28 to TRBJ2-7; 9 nucleotides align to TRBD2. The V gene's germline CDR1 is MDHEN and CDR2 SYDVKM. The junction had 7 bases not matched to a gene; V was cut back by 7 bases and J by 3 bases. The CDR3 has 14 amino acids. This CDR3 reads CASNLSGSRYEQYF. CDR3 nucleotide sequence: TGTGCCAGCAATCTTAGCGGGAGCCGCTACGAGCAGTACTTC. The full variable domain, completed using reference TRBV28 and TRBJ2-7, is DVKVTQSSRYLVKRTGEKVFLECVQDMDHENMFWYRQDPGLGLRLIYFSYDVKMKEKGDIPEGYSVSREKKERFSLILESASTNQTSMYLCASNLSGSRYEQYFGPGTRLTVT.

This chain links TRBV13 with TRBJ2-7; 7 nucleotides align to TRBD2. The J segment lost 6 bases and the V segment lost 4 bases, leaving 9 bases of the junction unmatched. Germline V gene data show CDR1 as PRHDT and CDR2 as FYEKMQ (reference sequence). The CDR3 length is 14 residues. The CDR3 here is CASSSLLATGEQYF. The CDR3 DNA sequence: TGTGCCAGCAGCTCGCTACTAGCGACTGGCGAGCAGTACTTC. The whole variable domain, filled in from reference TRBV13 and TRBJ2-7, reads AAGVIQSPRHLIKEKRETATLKCYPIPRHDTVYWYQQGPGQDPQFLISFYEKMQSDKGSIPDRFSAQQFSDYHSELNMSSLELGDSALYFCASSSLLATGEQYFGPGTRLTVT.

The chain uses TRBV24-1 and TRBJ2-1; tentative D call: TRBD1 (6 bases). V was cut by 2 bases and J by 0 bases, with 10 bases left in between. The germline V gene has CDR1 KGHDR and CDR2 SFDVKD. The CDR3 runs 16 residues. In DNA form, the CDR3 reads TGTGCCACCAGTGATTCCCTGGGGGCCTCCTACAATGAGCAGTTCTTC. Residues: CATSDSLGASYNEQFF.